The present T cell receptor beta chain was sequenced within a study of CD8 T cells in Susac syndrome. The RNA input was 0.5 to 1 ug, and it was reverse transcribed with random hexamers. One entry per CDR3 protein, called by TCRdb with MiXCR from the immunoSEQ multiplex PCR reads. The sample consists of some 180,000 distinct CDR3 sequences, about 95% of them appearing once. CD8+ and CD4+ T cells taken from blood had their TCR beta sequenced. The CD8+ and CD4+ T cells were isolated magnetically using a negative isolation approach, whereas the TEMRA cells were enriched by FACS. The CDR3 length is 14 residues. The V end was cut by 3 bases, the J end by 4 bases, with 12 bases between. Germline V gene data show CDR1 as KGHSH and CDR2 as LQKENI.

Input material: CD4+ T cells from PBMCs. The receptor comes from a human donor in good health. The genes are TRBV18 and TRBJ1-1; D remains unclear. CDR3 DNA: TGTGCCAGCTCACCTTTACAAGGCTCCACTGAAGCTTTCTTT. This sequence encodes CASSPLQGSTEAFF.